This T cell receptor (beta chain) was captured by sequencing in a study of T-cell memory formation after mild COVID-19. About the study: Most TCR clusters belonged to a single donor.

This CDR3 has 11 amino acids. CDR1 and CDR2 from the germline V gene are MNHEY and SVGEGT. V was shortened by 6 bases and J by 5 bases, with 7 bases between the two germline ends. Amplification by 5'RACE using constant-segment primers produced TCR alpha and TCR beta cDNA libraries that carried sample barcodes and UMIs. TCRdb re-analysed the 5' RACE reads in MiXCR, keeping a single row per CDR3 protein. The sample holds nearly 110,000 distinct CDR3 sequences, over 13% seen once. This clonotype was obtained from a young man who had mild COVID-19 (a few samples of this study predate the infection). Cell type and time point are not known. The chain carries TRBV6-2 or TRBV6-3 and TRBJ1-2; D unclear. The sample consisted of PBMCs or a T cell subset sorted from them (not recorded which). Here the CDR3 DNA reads TGTGCCAGCAGCCACCCATATGGCTACACCTTC. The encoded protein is CASSHPYGYTF.